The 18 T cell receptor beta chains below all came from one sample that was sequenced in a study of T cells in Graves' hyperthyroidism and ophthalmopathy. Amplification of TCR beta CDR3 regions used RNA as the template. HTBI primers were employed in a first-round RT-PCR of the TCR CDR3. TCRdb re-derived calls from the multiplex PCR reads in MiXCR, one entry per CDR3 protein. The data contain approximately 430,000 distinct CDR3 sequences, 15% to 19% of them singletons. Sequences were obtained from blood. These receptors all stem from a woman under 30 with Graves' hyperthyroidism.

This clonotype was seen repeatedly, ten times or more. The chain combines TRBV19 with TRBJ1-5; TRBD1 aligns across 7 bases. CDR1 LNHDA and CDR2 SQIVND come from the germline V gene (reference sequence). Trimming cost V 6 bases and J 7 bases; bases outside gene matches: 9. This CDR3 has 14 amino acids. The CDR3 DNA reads TGTGCCAGTAGCCTTGACAGGGTCGACCAGCCCCAGCATTTT. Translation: CASSLDRVDQPQHF.

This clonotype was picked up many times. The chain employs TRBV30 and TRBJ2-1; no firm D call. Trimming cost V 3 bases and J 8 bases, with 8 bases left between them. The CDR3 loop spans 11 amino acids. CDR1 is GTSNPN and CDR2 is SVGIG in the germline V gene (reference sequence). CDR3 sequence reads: CAWSRVDEQFF. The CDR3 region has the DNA TGTGCCTGGAGCCGTGTGGATGAGCAGTTCTTC.

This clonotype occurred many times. The CDR3 DNA sequence: TGCGCCAGCTCTTGGCACCGGACAGGGCGGTTTGGGGCCAACGTCCTGACTTTC. Protein product: CASSWHRTGRFGANVLTF. The V call is TRBV5-1, the J call TRBJ2-6, with 8 bases aligning to TRBD1. Per the germline V gene, CDR1 is SGHRS and CDR2 is YFSETQ. The CDR3 covers 18 residues. Trimming took 7 bases from V and 3 from J; bases not matched to a gene: 15.

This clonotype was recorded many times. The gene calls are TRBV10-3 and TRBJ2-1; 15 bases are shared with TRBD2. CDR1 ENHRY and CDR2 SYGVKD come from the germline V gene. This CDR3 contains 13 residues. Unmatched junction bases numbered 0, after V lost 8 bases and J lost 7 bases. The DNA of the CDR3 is TGTGCCATCGGGACTAGCGGGAGGAATGAGCAGTTCTTC. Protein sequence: CAIGTSGRNEQFF.

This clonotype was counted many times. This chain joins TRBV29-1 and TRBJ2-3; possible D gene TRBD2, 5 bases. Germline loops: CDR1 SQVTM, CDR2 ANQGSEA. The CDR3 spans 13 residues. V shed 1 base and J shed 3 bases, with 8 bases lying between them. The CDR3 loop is CSVEARLTDTQYF. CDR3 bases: TGCAGCGTTGAAGCCAGACTAACAGATACGCAGTATTTT.

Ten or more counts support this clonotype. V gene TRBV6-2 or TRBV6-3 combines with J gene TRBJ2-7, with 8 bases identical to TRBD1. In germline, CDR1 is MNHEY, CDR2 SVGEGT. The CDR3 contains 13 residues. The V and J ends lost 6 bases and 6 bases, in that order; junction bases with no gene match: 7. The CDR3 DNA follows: TGTGCCAGCAGCGACAGGGGACGAGGCGAGCAGTACTTC. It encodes CASSDRGRGEQYF.

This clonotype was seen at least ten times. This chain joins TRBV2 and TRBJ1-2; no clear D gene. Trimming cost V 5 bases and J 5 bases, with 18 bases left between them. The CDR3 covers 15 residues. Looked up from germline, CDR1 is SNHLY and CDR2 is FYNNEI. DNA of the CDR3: TGTGCCAGCAGTCCGCGGACGGATTTGGAGTATGGCTACACCTTC. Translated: CASSPRTDLEYGYTF.

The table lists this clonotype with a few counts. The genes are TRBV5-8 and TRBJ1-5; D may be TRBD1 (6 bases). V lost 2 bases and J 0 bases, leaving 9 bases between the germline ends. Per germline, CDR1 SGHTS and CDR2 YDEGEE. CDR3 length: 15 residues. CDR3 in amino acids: CASSFTGYSNQPQHF. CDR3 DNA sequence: TGTGCCAGCAGCTTCACAGGGTATAGCAATCAGCCCCAGCATTTT.

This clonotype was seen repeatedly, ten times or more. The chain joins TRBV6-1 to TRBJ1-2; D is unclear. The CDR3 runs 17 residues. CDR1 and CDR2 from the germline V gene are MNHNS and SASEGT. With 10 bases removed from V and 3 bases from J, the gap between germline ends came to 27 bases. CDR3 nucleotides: TGTGCCACCACAGTGAAGCGCCGGAACAGACACTACTATGGCTACACCTTC. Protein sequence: CATTVKRRNRHYYGYTF.

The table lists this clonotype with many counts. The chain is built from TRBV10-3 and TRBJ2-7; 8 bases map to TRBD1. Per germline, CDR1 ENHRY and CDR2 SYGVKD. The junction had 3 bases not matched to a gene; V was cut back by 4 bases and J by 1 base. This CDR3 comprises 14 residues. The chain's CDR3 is CAISGGDRSYEQYF. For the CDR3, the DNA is TGTGCCATCAGTGGTGGGGACAGGTCCTACGAGCAGTACTTC.

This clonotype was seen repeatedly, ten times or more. The DNA of the CDR3 is TGTGCCAGCAAGGGCCTTACCTCTGGAAACACCATATATTTT. This encodes CASKGLTSGNTIYF. The rearrangement links TRBV12-3 or TRBV12-4 to TRBJ1-3; the D is unclear. The CDR3 consists of 14 residues. Trimming pared 7 bases from V and 0 bases from J, leaving 10 bases between.

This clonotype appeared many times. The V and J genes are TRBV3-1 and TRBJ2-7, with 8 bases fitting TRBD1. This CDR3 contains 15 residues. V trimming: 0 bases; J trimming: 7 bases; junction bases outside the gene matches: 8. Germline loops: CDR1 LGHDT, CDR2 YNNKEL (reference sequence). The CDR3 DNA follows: TGTGCCAGCAGCCAAGAGGGGATGCGGACAGGGGAGCAGTACTTC. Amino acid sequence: CASSQEGMRTGEQYF.

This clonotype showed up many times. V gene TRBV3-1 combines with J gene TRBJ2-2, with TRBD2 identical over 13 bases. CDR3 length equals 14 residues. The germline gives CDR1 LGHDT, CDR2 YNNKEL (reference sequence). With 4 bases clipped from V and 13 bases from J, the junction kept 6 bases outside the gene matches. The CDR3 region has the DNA TGTGCCAGCAGCCCGGGACTAGCGGGGTTCGGGCTGTTTTTT. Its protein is CASSPGLAGFGLFF.

The chain's CDR3 is CASSYGDNTEAFF. The CDR3 region has the DNA TGTGCCAGCAGCTATGGGGATAACACTGAAGCTTTCTTT. J is TRBJ1-1 and V is TRBV28; D call uncertain. The CDR3 consists of 13 residues. From germline, CDR1 is MDHEN and CDR2 SYDVKM. With 6 bases removed from V and 2 bases from J, the gap between germline ends came to 10 bases.

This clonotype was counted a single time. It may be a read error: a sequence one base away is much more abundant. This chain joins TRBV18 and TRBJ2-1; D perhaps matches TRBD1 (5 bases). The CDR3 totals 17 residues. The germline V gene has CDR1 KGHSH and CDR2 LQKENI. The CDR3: CTSSPYYRNHSYNEQFF. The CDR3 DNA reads TGTACCAGCTCACCATACTACAGGAACCACTCCTACAATGAGCAGTTCTTC. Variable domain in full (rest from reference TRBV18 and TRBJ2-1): NAGVMQNPRHLVRRRGQEARLRCSPMKGHSHVYWYRQLPEEGLKFMVYLQKENIIDESGMPKERFSAEFPKEGPSILRIQQVVRGDSAAYFCTSSPYYRNHSYNEQFFGPGTRLTVL.

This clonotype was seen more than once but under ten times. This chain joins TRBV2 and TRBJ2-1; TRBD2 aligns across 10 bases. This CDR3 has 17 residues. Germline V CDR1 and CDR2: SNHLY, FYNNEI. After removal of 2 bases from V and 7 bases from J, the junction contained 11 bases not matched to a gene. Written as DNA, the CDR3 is TGTGCCAGCAGTGAATCCCGGACTAGCGGAGCTGATAATGAGCAGTTCTTC. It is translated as CASSESRTSGADNEQFF.

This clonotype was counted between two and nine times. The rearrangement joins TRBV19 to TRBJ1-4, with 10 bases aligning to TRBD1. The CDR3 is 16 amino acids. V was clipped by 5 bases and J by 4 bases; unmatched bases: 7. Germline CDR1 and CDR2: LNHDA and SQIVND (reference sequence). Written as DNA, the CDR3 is TGTGCCAGTAGTGCCCCGGGACAGGGGCTTAATGAAAAACTGTTTTTT. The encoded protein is CASSAPGQGLNEKLFF.

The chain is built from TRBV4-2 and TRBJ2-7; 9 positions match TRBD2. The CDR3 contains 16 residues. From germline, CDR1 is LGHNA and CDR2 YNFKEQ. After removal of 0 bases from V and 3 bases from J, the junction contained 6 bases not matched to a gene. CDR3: CASSQDEGSGGYEQYF. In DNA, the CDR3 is TGTGCCAGCAGCCAAGATGAGGGTAGCGGGGGCTACGAGCAGTACTTC.